The 13 T cell receptor beta chains presented below share a single source sample, sequenced in a study of CDR3 diversity in severe acne. TCRdb re-called the PCR reads with MiXCR, one entry per CDR3 protein. The sample carries about 84,000 distinct CDR3 sequences, 51% recorded once. Source material: blood. The receptor set was obtained from a male donor in good health, without acne.

The rearrangement links TRBV2 to TRBJ1-3; D unclear. Trimming removed 7 bases from V and 4 bases from J, with 8 bases in between. This CDR3 has 12 residues. Germline CDR1 is SNHLY and CDR2 is FYNNEI. CDR3 coding DNA: TGTGCCAGCAAGGGTCTCGGAAACACCATATATTTT. Protein sequence: CASKGLGNTIYF.

This clonotype was seen many times. The V gene is TRBV5-6, the J gene TRBJ1-6, with 10 nucleotides matching TRBD1. The trim removed 4 bases at V and 8 bases at J, leaving 12 bases unmatched. The CDR3 sequence is 17 residues long. CDR1 is SGHDT and CDR2 is YYEEEE in the germline V gene. The CDR3 loop reads CASSRGTGALGDSPLHF. CDR3 DNA sequence: TGTGCCAGCAGCCGCGGGACAGGGGCCCTCGGGGATTCACCCCTCCACTTT.

The table lists this clonotype with many counts. The chain has TRBV5-1 and TRBJ2-1; D gene unclear. CDR1 and CDR2 from the germline V gene are SGHRS and YFSETQ. Trimming took 0 bases from V and 5 from J, leaving 6 bases between them. CDR3 size: 13 residues. The DNA of the CDR3 is TGCGCCAGCAGCTTGGGCTACAACAATGAGCAGTTCTTC. Its protein is CASSLGYNNEQFF.

The sample holds many counts of this clonotype. V is TRBV6-5 and J is TRBJ2-7; 11 bases fit TRBD1. Germline V gene lookup returns CDR1 MNHEY and CDR2 SVGAGI. Unmatched junction bases numbered 4, after V lost 4 bases and J lost 11 bases. The CDR3 is made up of 12 amino acids. In nucleotides, the CDR3 is TGTGCCAGCAGTTCGGGACAGGGGGAAAAGTACTTC. Translated, it gives CASSSGQGEKYF.

The chain combines TRBV7-3 with TRBJ2-7, with 10 positions matching TRBD1. The CDR3 extends over 15 amino acids. Germline assignment: CDR1 SGHTA and CDR2 FQGTGA. V shed 4 bases and J 5 bases; nucleotides not matched to a gene: 8. The DNA of the CDR3 is TGTGCCAGCAGCTGGGACCGGGACAGGGGTGACGAGCAGTACTTC. Its protein product is CASSWDRDRGDEQYF.

Ten or more counts support this clonotype. V usage is TRBV7-9 and J usage is TRBJ1-1; tentative D call: TRBD1 (6 bases). CDR1 is SEHNR, CDR2 FQNEAQ, per germline (reference sequence). V lost 5 bases, J lost 9 bases, and 22 bases lay in between. This CDR3 spans 15 amino acids. The CDR3 coding sequence is TGTGCCAGCAGCCGAGGCCAACAGGGAGGGGAAAAAGCTTTCTTT. As protein: CASSRGQQGGEKAFF.

The chain employs TRBV7-2 and TRBJ2-7; D remains ambiguous. V lost 0 bases, J lost 9 bases, and 18 bases lay in between. The germline CDR1 and CDR2 sequences are SGHTA and FQGNSA. CDR3 length equals 15 residues. CDR3 amino acids: CASSLAGWPSYLQYF. CDR3 sequence (DNA): TGTGCCAGCAGCTTAGCTGGGTGGCCTTCGTACCTGCAGTACTTC.

V gene TRBV20-1 combines with J gene TRBJ1-2; 7 positions agree with TRBD1. Looked up from germline, CDR1 is DFQATT and CDR2 is SNEGSKA (reference sequence). The CDR3 loop spans 14 amino acids. The chain's CDR3 is CSQIGTVLNYGYTF. The CDR3, as DNA: TGCAGCCAAATCGGGACAGTACTTAACTATGGCTACACCTTC.

For this clonotype: No conserved phenylalanine or tryptophan is present at the end of the CDR3, so a read error is the likely explanation. The CDR3 DNA is TGTGCCAGCAGCCCTTCGGACCGACCCTACGAGCAGTACCTC. Protein product: CASSPSDRPYEQYL. The rearrangement uses TRBV6-4 and TRBJ2-7; the D is unclear. Trimming removed 6 bases at V and 2 bases at J, with 14 bases between. The CDR3 spans 14 residues. Germline V gives CDR1 MRHNA, CDR2 SNTAGT.

With respect to this clonotype: At one boundary the junction diverges from the germline segment, which might be a read error. The chain is built from TRBV11-3 and TRBJ1-5; D remains unclear. CDR1 is SGHNT and CDR2 is YENEEA in the germline V gene. The CDR3 spans 17 residues. CDR3 nucleotide sequence: TGTGCCAGCAGCTTAGGTACTAGCGGGGTCTACAATGAGCCCCAGCATTTT. It yields the protein CASSLGTSGVYNEPQHF.

The rearrangement links TRBV7-6 to TRBJ2-7; 7 bases are shared with TRBD1. After removal of 5 bases from V and 3 bases from J, the junction contained 7 bases not matched to a gene. The germline V gene encodes CDR1 SGHVS and CDR2 FNYEAQ. There are 14 residues in the CDR3. CDR3 residues: CASSTGTENYEQYF. The CDR3, as DNA: TGTGCCAGCAGCACCGGGACAGAAAACTACGAGCAGTACTTC.

This clonotype came up many times. The rearrangement joins TRBV4-1 to TRBJ2-3, with 16 bases that match TRBD2. The CDR3 is 19 residues long. V lost 2 bases, J lost 5 bases, and 10 bases stayed unmatched. The V gene's germline CDR1 is MGHRA and CDR2 YSYEKL. Here the CDR3 reads CASSQSVGLAGGRGDTQYF. The CDR3 coding sequence is TGCGCCAGCAGCCAAAGTGTGGGACTAGCGGGGGGGCGGGGAGATACGCAGTATTTT.

This chain uses TRBV20-1 with TRBJ2-7, with TRBD1 as a possible D gene (5 bases). The germline V gene has CDR1 DFQATT and CDR2 SNEGSKA (reference sequence). The CDR3 is made up of 15 amino acids. Trimming shortened V by 3 bases and J by 3 bases, and 18 bases separated the two germline ends. The CDR3, as DNA: TGCAGTGCTAGTAGGGCCGACAGTCAGGTCTACGAGCAGTACTTC. Encoded protein: CSASRADSQVYEQYF.